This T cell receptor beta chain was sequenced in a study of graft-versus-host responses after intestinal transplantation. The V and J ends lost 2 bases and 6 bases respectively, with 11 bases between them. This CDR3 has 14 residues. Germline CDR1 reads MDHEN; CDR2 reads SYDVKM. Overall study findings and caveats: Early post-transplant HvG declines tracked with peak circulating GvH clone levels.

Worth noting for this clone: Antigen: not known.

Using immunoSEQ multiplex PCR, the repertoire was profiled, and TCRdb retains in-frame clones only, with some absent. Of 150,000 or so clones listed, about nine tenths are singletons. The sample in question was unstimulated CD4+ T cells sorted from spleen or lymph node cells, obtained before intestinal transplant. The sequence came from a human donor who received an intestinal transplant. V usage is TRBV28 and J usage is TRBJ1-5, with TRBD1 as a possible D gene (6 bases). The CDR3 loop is CASSLPGAGQPQHF. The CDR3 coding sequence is TGTGCCAGCAGTTTACCGGGGGCCGGTCAGCCCCAGCATTTT.